The rows below give T cell receptor beta chains drawn from one sample of a study of blood T cell repertoires in COVID-19. Sequencing used immunoSEQ multiplex PCR; TCRdb keeps in-frame clones, though not all of them. The sample includes 140,000 or so clones, 60% to 80% of them seen just once. Sequenced: peripheral blood. These receptors were obtained from a man between 45 and 60 years old with active or convalescent COVID-19. CDR3s include the opening cysteine and the closing phenylalanine or tryptophan. The D gene is left open where the match is weak. Clone size is stated in some rows and not others, as once, few, many or a class when expanded.

D gene	V gene	J gene	clone size	CDR3 protein	CDR3 DNA
TRBD1	TRBV7-6	TRBJ2-2	.	CASSQGAGELFF	TGTGCCAGCAGCCAGGGGGCCGGGGAGCTGTTTTTT
.	TRBV2	TRBJ2-7	.	CASSETYEQYF	TGTGCCAGCAGTGAAACATACGAGCAGTACTTC
.	TRBV5-1	TRBJ1-1	.	CASSLATLVTEAFF	TGCGCCAGCAGCTTGGCTACGTTGGTAACTGAAGCTTTCTTT
.	TRBV19	TRBJ2-5	.	CASSLGLRGETQYF	TGTGCCAGTAGTCTTGGACTGAGGGGGGAGACCCAGTACTTC
TRBD1	TRBV15	TRBJ1-3	.	CATSRWATGGSGNTIYF	TGTGCCACCAGCAGGTGGGCGACAGGGGGCTCTGGAAACACCATATATTTT
.	TRBV2	TRBJ1-2	.	CASSAGGAANYGYTF	TGTGCCAGCAGTGCGGGCGGGGCCGCTAACTATGGCTACACCTTC
.	TRBV28	TRBJ1-6	.	CASSLMAGPSPLHF	TGTGCCAGCAGTTTGATGGCAGGGCCCTCACCCCTCCACTTT
TRBD2	TRBV6-2/TRBV6-3	TRBJ2-7	.	CASSYVGGSHYEQYF	TGTGCCAGCAGTTACGTGGGAGGGTCCCATTACGAGCAGTACTTC
.	TRBV10-3	TRBJ2-1	.	CAISVSVNEQFF	TGTGCCATCAGTGTTAGCGTTAATGAGCAGTTCTTC
TRBD2	TRBV5-4	TRBJ2-7	.	CASSLRGVDGEQYF	TGTGCCAGCAGCTTGCGGGGGGTGGACGGCGAGCAGTACTTC
TRBD2	TRBV28	TRBJ2-7	.	CASSLRLAGGANNYEQYF	TGTGCCAGCAGCTTAAGGCTAGCGGGAGGCGCAAATAACTACGAGCAGTACTTC
.	TRBV5-5	TRBJ2-7	.	CASSFPGGTYEQYF	TGTGCCAGCAGCTTCCCCGGCGGGACCTACGAGCAGTACTTC
TRBD1	TRBV10-3	TRBJ2-7	.	CAISEAARQGGYEQYF	TGTGCCATCAGTGAGGCGGCCCGACAGGGGGGGTACGAGCAGTACTTC
TRBD1	TRBV30	TRBJ1-2	few	CARDSSGNYGYTF	TGTGCCAGGGACAGTTCAGGGAACTATGGCTACACCTTC
.	TRBV19	TRBJ1-5	.	CASSMVPLQGLNQPQHF	TGTGCCAGTAGTATGGTCCCGCTACAGGGCCTAAATCAGCCCCAGCATTTT
.	TRBV5-1	TRBJ2-7	.	CASRREGEQYF	TGCGCCAGCAGGCGAGAGGGCGAGCAGTACTTC
.	TRBV27	TRBJ1-1	few	CASSLRLGQTEAFF	TGTGCCAGCAGTCTCCGGTTGGGGCAAACTGAAGCTTTCTTT
.	TRBV6-5	TRBJ1-4	.	CASSKESANEKLFF	TGTGCCAGCAGTAAGGAAAGCGCTAATGAAAAACTGTTTTTT
.	TRBV5-1	TRBJ1-2	.	CASAHLPEESGYTF	TGCGCCAGCGCCCATTTGCCCGAGGAAAGTGGCTACACCTTC
.	TRBV7-9	TRBJ2-3	.	CASSPKSAGALTDTQYF	TGTGCCAGCAGCCCCAAATCAGCGGGCGCACTCACAGATACGCAGTATTTT
TRBD2	TRBV5-6	TRBJ2-2	.	CASSQGLAGGPTGELFF	TGTGCCAGCAGCCAGGGACTAGCGGGAGGGCCCACCGGGGAGCTGTTTTTT
.	TRBV5-6	TRBJ2-5	.	CASSLDPDFQETQYF	TGTGCCAGCAGCTTGGATCCGGACTTCCAAGAGACCCAGTACTTC
TRBD2	TRBV6-5	TRBJ2-5	.	CASSYSTSGRRETQYF	TGTGCCAGCAGTTACTCGACTAGCGGGAGAAGGGAGACCCAGTACTTC
TRBD1	TRBV27	TRBJ2-2	.	CASIATGGTGELFF	TGTGCCAGCATCGCGACAGGGGGCACCGGGGAGCTGTTTTTT
TRBD2	TRBV27	TRBJ2-2	few	CASSTLAGVTGELFF	TGTGCCAGCAGTACCCTAGCGGGAGTAACCGGGGAGCTGTTTTTT
.	TRBV3-1/TRBV3-2	TRBJ2-1	few	CASSRGRQDYNEQFF	TGTGCCAGCAGCCGGGGGAGGCAGGACTACAATGAGCAGTTCTTC